These 30 T cell receptor beta chains share one sample of origin, sequenced in a study of blood T cell repertoires in COVID-19. The protocol was immunoSEQ multiplex PCR, while the TCRdb copy is restricted to in-frame clones and leaves out a portion. The table has about 41,000 clones, approximately 73% seen once. Sequencing was done on a sample of peripheral blood. Receptors originate from an elderly man with acute or convalescent COVID-19.

In DNA form, the CDR3 reads TGTGCCAGCAGCGTAGGACAAAGCGGGGGTACGTCGCAGTTCTTC. Its translation is CASSVGQSGGTSQFF. The J gene is TRBJ2-1, the V gene TRBV9, with 8 bases identical to TRBD2. The germline V gene has CDR1 SGDLS and CDR2 YYNGEE. V was pared by 0 bases and J by 12 bases, with 11 bases of the junction left unmatched. This CDR3 is 15 amino acids long.

The rearrangement links TRBV18 to TRBJ2-7; TRBD2 might be the D (5 bases). Germline V gene lookup returns CDR1 KGHSH and CDR2 LQKENI. V lost 2 bases, J lost 5 bases, and 10 bases lay in between. The CDR3 totals 13 residues. The CDR3 protein is CASSPWSGNEQYF. Here the CDR3 DNA reads TGTGCCAGCTCACCATGGAGCGGAAACGAGCAGTACTTC. The variable domain in full, with the rest retrieved from reference TRBV18 and TRBJ2-7, is NAGVMQNPRHLVRRRGQEARLRCSPMKGHSHVYWYRQLPEEGLKFMVYLQKENIIDESGMPKERFSAEFPKEGPSILRIQQVVRGDSAAYFCASSPWSGNEQYFGPGTRLTVT.

This clone was counted once. The chain links TRBV10-2 to TRBJ1-6, with D hard to call. Germline V gene sequence: CDR1 WSHSY, CDR2 SAAADI. CDR3 length equals 15 residues. V gave up 0 bases and J gave up 10 bases, with 13 bases separating them. DNA for the CDR3: TGCGCCAGCAGTGAGTCGAGAGGGATCCAGTCACCCCTCCACTTT. Translated, it gives CASSESRGIQSPLHF.

This rearrangement joins TRBV9 to TRBJ1-6; 12 bases fit TRBD1. The germline gives CDR1 SGDLS, CDR2 YYNGEE. V lost 2 bases and J lost 8; bases outside the gene matches: 5. This CDR3 is built from 16 residues. In DNA, the CDR3 is TGTGCCAGCAGCGTGGGGACAGGGGGCAGTTATTCACCCCTCCACTTT. Translation: CASSVGTGGSYSPLHF.

The rearrangement joins TRBV29-1 to TRBJ2-1; 14 bases line up with TRBD2. Losses at the gene ends were 6 bases for V and 6 bases for J; bases not matched to a gene: 4. Germline V gene sequence: CDR1 SQVTM, CDR2 ANQGSEA. The CDR3 extends over 14 amino acids. The CDR3 spells CSVRGLAGVNEQFF. CDR3 nucleotide sequence: TGCAGCGTCCGGGGACTAGCGGGAGTCAATGAGCAGTTCTTC.

V gene TRBV5-6 combines with J gene TRBJ1-3; 10 bases are shared with TRBD1. The CDR3 is 15 residues long. Germline V gene data show CDR1 as SGHDT and CDR2 as YYEEEE. Trimming removed 5 bases from V and 4 bases from J; junction bases left unmatched: 6. CDR3 loop: CASSPGTGVGNTIYF. For the CDR3, the DNA is TGTGCCAGCAGTCCCGGGACAGGGGTAGGAAACACCATATATTTT.

This clone was recorded only once. The chain is built from TRBV25-1 and TRBJ1-2, with unresolved D. V lost 3 bases, J lost 8 bases, and 13 bases lay in between. The CDR3 is 13 residues long. The V gene's germline CDR1 is MGHDK and CDR2 SYGVNS. CDR3 sequence (DNA): TGTGCCAGCAGTGATGCAGTCCTCTTCGGCTACACCTTC. This translates into CASSDAVLFGYTF.

J is TRBJ2-1 and V is TRBV27; the match to TRBD2 covers 12 bases. V was clipped by 1 base and J by 7 bases; unmatched bases: 8. Germline V gene sequence: CDR1 MNHEY, CDR2 SMNVEV (reference sequence). The CDR3 covers 17 residues. The CDR3 region has the DNA TGTGCCAGCAGTTTATATCCCCTACTAGCGGGAGGAAATGAGCAGTTCTTC. Its protein product is CASSLYPLLAGGNEQFF.

The table lists this clone with a few counts. The chain is built from TRBV7-7 and TRBJ2-2; no firm D call. Per germline, CDR1 SSHAT and CDR2 FNYEAQ (reference sequence). The ends were cut back, 8 bases at V and 4 bases at J, with 11 bases in the middle. CDR3 length: 13 residues. In nucleotides, the CDR3 is TGTGCCAGCGTAGACTCTTTCACCGGGGAGCTGTTTTTT. This sequence encodes CASVDSFTGELFF.

This chain joins TRBV5-5 and TRBJ2-7, with TRBD1 matching over 7 bases. Germline V gene sequence: CDR1 SGHKS, CDR2 YYEKEE (reference sequence). The ends lost 4 bases at V and 4 bases at J; junction bases unmatched: 14. This CDR3 spans 16 amino acids. The CDR3 DNA reads as TGTGCCAGCAGCCAAAGTAACAGGGGAGATTTGTACGAGCAGTACTTC. Translating gives CASSQSNRGDLYEQYF.

The chain employs TRBV5-8 and TRBJ1-2; unclear D gene. Germline CDR1 SGHTS, CDR2 YDEGEE. The CDR3 is 12 residues long. V was trimmed by 4 bases and J by 7 bases, leaving 11 bases between them. This CDR3 reads CASSRTVRGYTF. The CDR3 nucleotides read TGTGCCAGCAGCCGAACTGTACGTGGCTACACCTTC.

The CDR3 protein is CASSPPGRGYFQSGAQYF. As DNA, the CDR3 is TGTGCCAGCAGCCCTCCGGGGCGGGGATACTTCCAATCGGGGGCCCAGTACTTC. This chain links TRBV28 with TRBJ2-5, with D tentatively TRBD2 (6 bases). The V end was cut by 6 bases, the J end by 9 bases, with 32 bases between. The CDR3 loop spans 18 amino acids. Germline V CDR1 and CDR2: MDHEN, SYDVKM. The whole variable domain, filled in from reference TRBV28 and TRBJ2-5, reads DVKVTQSSRYLVKRTGEKVFLECVQDMDHENMFWYRQDPGLGLRLIYFSYDVKMKEKGDIPEGYSVSREKKERFSLILESASTNQTSMYLCASSPPGRGYFQSGAQYFGPGTRLLVL.

The rearrangement links TRBV5-4 to TRBJ2-3, with TRBD2 matching 7 bases. The CDR3 has 14 amino acids. V lost 5 bases and J lost 0; bases outside the gene matches: 3. Germline V gives CDR1 SGHNT, CDR2 YYREEE (reference sequence). CDR3 sequence: CASSLAGSTDTQYF. For the CDR3, the DNA is TGTGCCAGCAGTTTAGCGGGTAGCACAGATACGCAGTATTTT. The variable domain in full, completed from reference TRBV5-4 and TRBJ2-3, reads ETGVTQSPTHLIKTRGQQVTLRCSSQSGHNTVSWYQQALGQGPQFIFQYYREEENGRGNFPPRFSGLQFPNYSSELNVNALELDDSALYLCASSLAGSTDTQYFGPGTRLTVL.

The V gene is TRBV2, the J gene TRBJ1-2, with 10 positions matching TRBD1. Per the germline V gene, CDR1 is SNHLY and CDR2 is FYNNEI. J gave up 9 bases and V 10 bases, and 11 bases lay outside the gene matches. This CDR3 comprises 13 residues. The CDR3 here is CATEPGQGLSYTF. The CDR3 bases are TGTGCCACCGAACCGGGACAGGGGTTGAGCTACACCTTC.

The rearrangement uses TRBV12-5 and TRBJ1-2; 7 nucleotides line up with TRBD1. Trimming removed 0 bases from V and 2 bases from J; junction bases left unmatched: 15. CDR1 and CDR2 from the germline V gene are LGHNT and FRNRAP. CDR3 length: 19 residues. CDR3 sequence (DNA): TGTGCTAGTGGTTTGGTACTTCCAGGGGGACGAACCCCCAACTATGGCTACACCTTC. Translated, it gives CASGLVLPGGRTPNYGYTF.

The V and J genes are TRBV5-5 and TRBJ1-1; D call uncertain. Germline CDR1 and CDR2: SGHKS and YYEKEE (reference sequence). The CDR3 totals 13 residues. Trimming pared 4 bases from V and 11 bases from J, leaving 18 bases between. CDR3 coding DNA: TGTGCCAGCAGCGCACCTAGGGAGGTTTGGGCTTTCTTT. Translation: CASSAPREVWAFF.

The V gene is TRBV24-1, the J gene TRBJ2-5, with D possibly being TRBD2 (5 bases). Looked up from germline, CDR1 is KGHDR and CDR2 is SFDVKD. V was pared by 5 bases and J by 3 bases, with 15 bases between. The CDR3 runs to 15 residues. CDR3 in amino acids: CATSAGSQSEETQYF. The CDR3 region has the DNA TGTGCCACCAGTGCGGGGAGCCAGTCCGAAGAGACCCAGTACTTC.

V is TRBV6-5 and J is TRBJ1-4; the match to TRBD1 covers 9 bases. Germline trimming cut 0 bases from V and 8 bases from J; bases unmatched to any gene: 1. Per germline, CDR1 MNHEY and CDR2 SVGAGI. The CDR3 sequence is 14 residues long. The CDR3 sequence: CASSYSDRGEKLFF. The CDR3 region has the DNA TGTGCCAGCAGTTACTCTGACAGGGGGGAAAAACTGTTTTTT.

Only a few counts were recorded for this clone. The CDR3 bases are TGTGCCAGTAAGGACAGGGGAACTATGAACTACGAGCAGTACTTC. The encoded protein is CASKDRGTMNYEQYF. This chain connects TRBV2 to TRBJ2-7, with 9 bases matching TRBD1. Trimming at V came to 9 bases and at J to 3 bases, leaving 12 bases not matched to a gene. This CDR3 has 15 amino acids. Germline V gene lookup returns CDR1 SNHLY and CDR2 FYNNEI.

The chain uses TRBV19 and TRBJ1-5, with 8 bases lining up with TRBD1. CDR3 size: 14 residues. Germline trimming cut 5 bases from V and 7 bases from J; bases unmatched to any gene: 7. Germline CDR1 LNHDA, CDR2 SQIVND (reference sequence). The CDR3 protein is CASSLTGEEQPQHF. Written as DNA, the CDR3 is TGTGCCAGTAGTCTGACAGGGGAGGAACAGCCCCAGCATTTT.

This chain connects TRBV10-1 to TRBJ2-4; 10 bases line up with TRBD1. V shed 3 bases and J 15 bases; nucleotides not matched to a gene: 8. The germline V gene encodes CDR1 WNHNN and CDR2 SYGVQD (reference sequence). This CDR3 contains 13 residues. The CDR3 DNA is TGCGCCAGCAGTGAATCCGGGACAGGGGTACCGTACTTC. It codes for CASSESGTGVPYF.

The chain employs TRBV5-5 and TRBJ1-1, with TRBD1 as a possible D gene (6 bases). The germline V gene encodes CDR1 SGHKS and CDR2 YYEKEE (reference sequence). With 1 base removed from V and 2 bases from J, the gap between germline ends came to 12 bases. There are 15 residues in the CDR3. The CDR3 DNA reads TGTGCCAGCAGCTTGTTGGGAGGGGGTAACACTGAAGCTTTCTTT. Translating it yields CASSLLGGGNTEAFF.

The chain joins TRBV28 to TRBJ2-7; no firm D call. Germline assignment: CDR1 MDHEN and CDR2 SYDVKM. The CDR3 runs to 12 residues. Trimming stripped 3 bases from V and 2 bases from J, with 5 bases between. The CDR3 sequence is CASSLFTYEQYF. The CDR3 DNA reads as TGTGCCAGCAGTTTGTTCACCTACGAGCAGTACTTC.

This clone was observed once. The chain carries TRBV7-3 and TRBJ2-5, with 10 bases matching TRBD2. V dropped 0 bases and J dropped 4; count of bases not matched to a gene: 8. Germline CDR1 SGHTA, CDR2 FQGTGA. The CDR3 contains 17 residues. CDR3: CASSLTSLAGERETQYF. In DNA, the CDR3 is TGTGCCAGCAGCTTAACTAGCCTAGCGGGAGAAAGAGAGACCCAGTACTTC.

The genes are TRBV27 and TRBJ2-1; 13 nucleotides agree with TRBD2. The CDR3 is 17 residues long. Germline CDR1 and CDR2: MNHEY and SMNVEV (reference sequence). V gave up 5 bases and J gave up 6 bases; unmatched junction bases: 10. The CDR3 DNA reads TGTGCCAGCAGTCAATCGTCCGGGACTAGCGGGATCAATGAGCAGTTCTTC. Encoded protein: CASSQSSGTSGINEQFF.

CDR3 sequence: CASSLQDRLLPQHF. In nucleotides, the CDR3 is TGCGCCAGCAGCCTACAGGACAGACTTCTGCCCCAGCATTTT. This chain connects TRBV5-1 to TRBJ1-5; possible D gene TRBD1, 6 bases. The ends were cut back, 4 bases at V and 9 bases at J, with 17 bases in the middle. Germline V gives CDR1 SGHRS, CDR2 YFSETQ. This CDR3 region has 14 residues.

This clone showed up just a few times. The genes are TRBV27 and TRBJ1-2, with 8 bases lining up with TRBD1. Germline lookup yields CDR1 MNHEY and CDR2 SMNVEV (reference sequence). This CDR3 comprises 17 residues. Germline trimming cut 2 bases from V and 5 bases from J; bases unmatched to any gene: 13. The CDR3 reads CASSLASGGAFEYGYTF. CDR3 bases: TGTGCCAGCAGTTTAGCGTCAGGGGGCGCCTTTGAATATGGCTACACCTTC.

This chain joins TRBV5-1 and TRBJ1-1; D remains unclear. V lost 3 bases and J lost 7, with 19 bases in between. Germline V gives CDR1 SGHRS, CDR2 YFSETQ. This CDR3 spans 15 amino acids. Here the CDR3 DNA reads TGCGCCAGCAGCTCCATGATGGACCGGGGAAATGAAGCTTTCTTT. Residues: CASSSMMDRGNEAFF.

The chain joins TRBV10-3 to TRBJ2-7, with 12 bases identical to TRBD2. The CDR3 runs to 17 residues. Germline V gene data show CDR1 as ENHRY and CDR2 as SYGVKD. With V trimmed by 10 bases and J by 0 bases, 13 bases remained unmatched. The CDR3 DNA sequence: TGTGCCAGCCTGCCGGGACTAGCGGGCCTAGGCTCCTACGAGCAGTACTTC. It specifies CASLPGLAGLGSYEQYF.

The chain employs TRBV9 and TRBJ2-5; possible D gene TRBD2, 7 bases. CDR1 is SGDLS and CDR2 is YYNGEE in the germline V gene. The CDR3 totals 15 residues. Trimming left V 0 bases short and J 5 bases short, with 14 bases between. The CDR3 spells CASSVARGGGETQYF. The CDR3 DNA reads TGTGCCAGCAGCGTAGCTAGGGGGGGTGGTGAGACCCAGTACTTC.